This entry lists 21 T cell receptor beta chains sequenced from one sample in a study of PD-L1 blockade in urothelial cancer. Profiling relied on immunoSEQ multiplex PCR, and the TCRdb table lists in-frame clones only, not all of them. The sample includes under 50,000 clones, approximately 85% of them seen just once. The time point: pretreatment peripheral blood. Here the sequenced sample was PBMCs, taken around atezolizumab (anti-PD-L1) treatment. The origin of the receptors is a man in his fifties or sixties with urothelial cancer.

The chain links TRBV10-2 to TRBJ2-1; 12 positions agree with TRBD2. V gave up 6 bases and J gave up 1 base; unmatched junction bases: 4. Looked up from germline, CDR1 is WSHSY and CDR2 is SAAADI. The CDR3 totals 16 residues. This CDR3 reads CASSVTSGGSYNEQFF. As DNA, the CDR3 is TGCGCCAGCAGCGTCACTAGCGGGGGGTCCTACAATGAGCAGTTCTTC.

This rearrangement joins TRBV11-1 to TRBJ1-3; tentatively, D is TRBD1 (6 bases). There are 15 residues in the CDR3. Germline CDR1 reads SGHAT; CDR2 reads FQDESV (reference sequence). V lost 2 bases and J lost 2, with 10 bases in between. The chain's CDR3 is CASSLWTEPGNTIYF. The DNA of the CDR3 is TGTGCCAGCAGCTTATGGACAGAGCCTGGAAACACCATATATTTT.

The chain carries TRBV5-1 and TRBJ1-2; 7 bases match TRBD1. CDR3 length: 14 residues. From germline, CDR1 is SGHRS and CDR2 YFSETQ. V gave up 4 bases and J gave up 5 bases; unmatched junction bases: 8. This CDR3 is CASSPAGTAYGYTF. The CDR3 region has the DNA TGCGCCAGCAGCCCGGCGGGGACAGCTTATGGCTACACCTTC.

The chain combines TRBV18 with TRBJ2-7, with 9 bases fitting TRBD2. Losses at the gene ends were 3 bases for V and 2 bases for J; bases not matched to a gene: 5. The CDR3 is 15 residues long. Germline CDR1 is KGHSH and CDR2 is LQKENI. The CDR3 bases are TGTGCCAGCTCACCGGAAGCGGGAGGCCCCTACGAGCAGTACTTC. Translated, it gives CASSPEAGGPYEQYF.

About this clone itself: Relative to the germline gene, one junction end is altered; a read error may explain this. The same CDR3 arises from other DNA sequences in this sample as well. The chain is built from TRBV30 and TRBJ2-4, with D tentatively TRBD2 (5 bases). CDR3 length: 14 residues. From germline, CDR1 is GTSNPN and CDR2 SVGIG (reference sequence). CDR3 protein: CAWSVSGLTNIQYF. The CDR3, as DNA: TGTGCCTGGAGTGTAAGTGGACTCACCAACATTCAGTATTTC.

The chain links TRBV2 to TRBJ2-5, with 11 bases identical to TRBD1. Per germline, CDR1 SNHLY and CDR2 FYNNEI. The CDR3 is 14 residues long. Germline trimming cut 6 bases from V and 7 bases from J; bases unmatched to any gene: 7. The CDR3 loop reads CASRGTGGDGTQYF. The CDR3 DNA reads as TGTGCCAGCAGGGGGACAGGGGGTGACGGGACCCAGTACTTC.

This chain uses TRBV9 with TRBJ1-1; TRBD1 matches 9 bases. CDR3 size: 12 residues. Germline CDR1 reads SGDLS; CDR2 reads YYNGEE. The V gene end was trimmed by 4 bases and the J gene end by 14 bases; junction bases not matched to a gene: 9. The CDR3 DNA reads TGTGCCAGCAGCCCAGGGACAGGGCGATCGTTCTTT. It translates to CASSPGTGRSFF.

J is TRBJ1-1 and V is TRBV11-2, with D tentatively TRBD1 (5 bases). From germline, CDR1 is SGHAT and CDR2 FQNNGV. V was pared by 1 base and J by 8 bases, with 17 bases between. The CDR3 runs 15 residues. DNA for the CDR3: TGTGCCAGCAGCTTAGGGCTGTATGGGGCAGGGGAAGCTTTCTTT. Residues: CASSLGLYGAGEAFF.

This chain joins TRBV27 and TRBJ2-7; 8 bases are a match to TRBD2. CDR3 length: 16 residues. V lost 5 bases and J lost 0; bases outside the gene matches: 9. From germline, CDR1 is MNHEY and CDR2 SMNVEV (reference sequence). The CDR3 bases are TGTGCCAGCAGTGCCAAGGGCGGGGGGCTCTCCTACGAGCAGTACTTC. It codes for CASSAKGGGLSYEQYF.

This clone was found a few times. The rearrangement joins TRBV25-1 to TRBJ2-1; D is unclear. The V gene lost 5 bases and the J gene lost 3 bases, with 11 bases spanning the gap. The CDR3 covers 14 residues. The germline V gene has CDR1 MGHDK and CDR2 SYGVNS. The chain's CDR3 is CASSTSYNYNEQFF. CDR3 in DNA: TGTGCCAGCAGTACTTCTTATAACTACAATGAGCAGTTCTTC.

The chain carries TRBV19 and TRBJ1-2; TRBD1 might be the D (5 bases). Germline assignment: CDR1 LNHDA and CDR2 SQIVND (reference sequence). The CDR3 covers 14 residues. V was clipped by 5 bases and J by 8 bases, with 18 bases between them. CDR3 amino acids: CASSRTNPPVGYTF. The CDR3 DNA sequence: TGTGCCAGTAGTCGGACAAACCCTCCCGTCGGCTACACCTTC.

The rearrangement links TRBV19 to TRBJ1-1; 10 bases are shared with TRBD1. Germline V CDR1 and CDR2: LNHDA, SQIVND (reference sequence). The V segment lost 3 bases and the J segment 1 base; nucleotides outside the gene matches: 2. There are 15 residues in the CDR3. CDR3 sequence (DNA): TGTGCCAGTAGTATGACAGGGGGCAGGAACACTGAAGCTTTCTTT. Protein product: CASSMTGGRNTEAFF.

The V and J genes are TRBV5-1 and TRBJ2-5, with 8 bases identical to TRBD2. In germline, CDR1 is SGHRS, CDR2 YFSETQ. V trimming: 0 bases; J trimming: 2 bases; junction bases outside the gene matches: 6. This CDR3 comprises 16 residues. DNA for the CDR3: TGCGCCAGCAGCTTGGAGGCTAGCGGGTGGCAAGAGACCCAGTACTTC. It encodes CASSLEASGWQETQYF.

The CDR3 nucleotides are TGTGCCAGCAGCGCCGGGGGGCTCTATGGCTACACCTTC. This sequence encodes CASSAGGLYGYTF. The V gene is TRBV7-9, the J gene TRBJ1-2; possibly TRBD1 for D (6 bases). The CDR3 is 13 amino acids. Looked up from germline, CDR1 is SEHNR and CDR2 is FQNEAQ (reference sequence). With 5 bases removed from V and 4 bases from J, the gap between germline ends came to 11 bases.

V is TRBV10-3 and J is TRBJ1-5; perhaps TRBD1 as D (6 bases). Germline V CDR1 and CDR2: ENHRY, SYGVKD. There are 15 residues in the CDR3. With 3 bases removed from V and 0 bases from J, the gap between germline ends came to 9 bases. The CDR3 sequence: CAISETGNSNQPQHF. CDR3 in DNA: TGTGCCATCAGTGAAACAGGGAATAGCAATCAGCCCCAGCATTTT.

J is TRBJ1-1 and V is TRBV15; a possible D gene is TRBD1 (5 bases). With 0 bases removed from V and 1 base from J, the gap between germline ends came to 9 bases. Germline V gene sequence: CDR1 LNHNV, CDR2 YYDKDF (reference sequence). CDR3 length equals 15 residues. In DNA, the CDR3 is TGTGCCACCAGCAGAGATTGGGGCGAGAACACTGAAGCTTTCTTT. This gives the protein CATSRDWGENTEAFF.

The chain has TRBV30 and TRBJ1-1, with 7 positions matching TRBD1. Germline loops: CDR1 GTSNPN, CDR2 SVGIG (reference sequence). The ends lost 1 base at V and 1 base at J; junction bases unmatched: 9. The CDR3 extends over 16 amino acids. CDR3 nucleotides: TGTGCCTGGAGTGGGGCACAGGGGACGCCGAACACTGAAGCTTTCTTT. This sequence encodes CAWSGAQGTPNTEAFF.

This chain connects TRBV19 to TRBJ1-5; D is undetermined. The CDR3 consists of 15 residues. Deletions cut 3 bases from V and 1 base from J, with 10 bases between. Germline V gives CDR1 LNHDA, CDR2 SQIVND (reference sequence). CDR3 loop: CASSISTASNQPQHF. CDR3 bases: TGTGCCAGTAGTATTTCTACAGCAAGCAATCAGCCCCAGCATTTT.

This chain uses TRBV6-6 with TRBJ1-2; possible D gene TRBD1, 6 bases. This CDR3 is built from 15 residues. CDR1 and CDR2 from the germline V gene are MNHNY and SVGAGI (reference sequence). Trimming took 8 bases from V and 5 from J, leaving 21 bases between them. CDR3 sequence: CASSQPGTLTYGYTF. DNA for the CDR3: TGTGCCAGCTCCCAACCCGGGACATTGACTTATGGCTACACCTTC.

This clone was picked up a small number of times. This chain joins TRBV9 and TRBJ1-5; possibly TRBD1 for D (6 bases). Per the germline V gene, CDR1 is SGDLS and CDR2 is YYNGEE. There are 14 residues in the CDR3. The ends were cut back, 0 bases at V and 2 bases at J, with 6 bases in the middle. The CDR3 DNA reads as TGTGCCAGCAGCGTAGAGGGGGGCAATCAGCCCCAGCATTTT. It codes for CASSVEGGNQPQHF.

The V call is TRBV29-1, the J call TRBJ2-1; D uncertain. The CDR3 extends over 12 amino acids. The germline V and J ends were trimmed by 3 bases and 10 bases, with 13 bases remaining between them. Germline V lookup: CDR1 SQVTM, CDR2 ANQGSEA. CDR3 region: CSVDLKRGEQFF. The CDR3 coding sequence is TGCAGCGTTGATCTCAAGCGTGGAGAGCAGTTCTTC.